This note documents a single T cell receptor beta chain sequence. This specimen comes from a study of T cell responses to AZD1222 COVID-19 vaccine. Trimming shortened V by 5 bases and J by 14 bases, and 18 bases separated the two germline ends. The CDR3 is made up of 12 amino acids. The data were produced by immunoSEQ multiplex PCR, yet TCRdb's version contains in-frame clones alone and is incomplete. The table includes under 150,000 clones, 85% to 95% detected once. The material was peripheral blood, obtained 28 days after the second AZD1222 dose. This clonotype was sampled from an adult who received the AZD1222 COVID-19 vaccine. The chain links TRBV12-3 or TRBV12-4 to TRBJ1-2; D gene ambiguous. The CDR3 region is CASSAPGANPTF. Here the CDR3 DNA reads TGTGCCAGCAGTGCCCCAGGAGCGAACCCTACCTTC.